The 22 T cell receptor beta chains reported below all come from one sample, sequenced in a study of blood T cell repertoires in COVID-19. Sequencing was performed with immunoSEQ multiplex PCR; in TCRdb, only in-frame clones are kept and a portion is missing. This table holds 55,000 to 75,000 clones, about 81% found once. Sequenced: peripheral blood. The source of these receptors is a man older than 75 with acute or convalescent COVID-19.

The CDR3 nucleotides are TGTGCCAGCAGCTCGGACAGGGGCTTCGATGAGCAGTTCTTC. It specifies CASSSDRGFDEQFF. This chain links TRBV7-9 with TRBJ2-1; 9 nucleotides align to TRBD1. This CDR3 comprises 14 residues. CDR1 is SEHNR and CDR2 is FQNEAQ in the germline V gene (reference sequence). V was pared by 4 bases and J by 8 bases, with 6 bases of the junction left unmatched.

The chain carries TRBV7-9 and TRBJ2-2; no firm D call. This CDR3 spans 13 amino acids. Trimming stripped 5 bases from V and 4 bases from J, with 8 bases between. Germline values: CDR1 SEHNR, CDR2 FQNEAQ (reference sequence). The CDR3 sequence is CASSLDTTGELFF. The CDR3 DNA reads TGTGCCAGCAGCCTAGACACCACCGGGGAGCTGTTTTTT.

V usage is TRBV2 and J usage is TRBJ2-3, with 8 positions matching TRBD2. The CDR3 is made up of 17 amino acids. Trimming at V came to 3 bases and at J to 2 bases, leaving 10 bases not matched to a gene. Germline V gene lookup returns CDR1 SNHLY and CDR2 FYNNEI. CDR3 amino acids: CASSERLRGDFTDTQYF. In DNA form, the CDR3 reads TGTGCCAGCAGTGAGAGGTTGCGGGGGGACTTCACAGATACGCAGTATTTT.

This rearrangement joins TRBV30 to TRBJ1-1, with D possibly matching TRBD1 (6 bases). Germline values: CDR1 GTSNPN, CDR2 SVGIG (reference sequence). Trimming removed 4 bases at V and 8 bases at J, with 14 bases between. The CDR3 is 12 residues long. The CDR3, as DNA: TGTGCCTGGAACCGCTACAGGGTGGAAGCTTTCTTT. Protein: CAWNRYRVEAFF.

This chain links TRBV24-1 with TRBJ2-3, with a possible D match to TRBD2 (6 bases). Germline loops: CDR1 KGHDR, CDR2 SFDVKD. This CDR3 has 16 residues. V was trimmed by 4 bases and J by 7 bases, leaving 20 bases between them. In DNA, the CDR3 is TGTGCCACCAGTGACCGGGGACTGATAAGCGGTCATACGCAGTATTTT. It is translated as CATSDRGLISGHTQYF.

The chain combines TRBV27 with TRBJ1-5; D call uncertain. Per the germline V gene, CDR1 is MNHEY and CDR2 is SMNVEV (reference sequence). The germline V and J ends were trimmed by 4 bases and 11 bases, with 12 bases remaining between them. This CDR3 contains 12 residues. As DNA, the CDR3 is TGTGCCAGCAGTTCTCGTCCCGGTTCCCAGCATTTT. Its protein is CASSSRPGSQHF.

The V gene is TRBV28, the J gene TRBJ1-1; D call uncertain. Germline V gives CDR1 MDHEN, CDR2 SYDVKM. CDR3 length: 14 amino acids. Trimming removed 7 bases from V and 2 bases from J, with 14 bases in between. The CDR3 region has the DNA TGTGCCAGCACCCCGGAGAACCACAACACTGAAGCTTTCTTT. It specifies CASTPENHNTEAFF. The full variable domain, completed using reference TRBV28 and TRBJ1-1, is DVKVTQSSRYLVKRTGEKVFLECVQDMDHENMFWYRQDPGLGLRLIYFSYDVKMKEKGDIPEGYSVSREKKERFSLILESASTNQTSMYLCASTPENHNTEAFFGQGTRLTVV.

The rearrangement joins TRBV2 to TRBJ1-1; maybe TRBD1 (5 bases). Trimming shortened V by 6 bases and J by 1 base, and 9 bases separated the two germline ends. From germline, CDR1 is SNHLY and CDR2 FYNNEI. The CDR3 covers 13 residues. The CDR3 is CASRGHPNTEAFF. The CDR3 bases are TGTGCCAGCAGAGGACATCCGAACACTGAAGCTTTCTTT.

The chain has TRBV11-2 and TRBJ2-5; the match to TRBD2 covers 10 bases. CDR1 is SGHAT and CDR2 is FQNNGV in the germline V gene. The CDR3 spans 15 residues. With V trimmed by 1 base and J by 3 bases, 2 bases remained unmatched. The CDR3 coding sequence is TGTGCCAGCAGCTTAGTTGGGACTAGCGAAGAGACCCAGTACTTC. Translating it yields CASSLVGTSEETQYF.

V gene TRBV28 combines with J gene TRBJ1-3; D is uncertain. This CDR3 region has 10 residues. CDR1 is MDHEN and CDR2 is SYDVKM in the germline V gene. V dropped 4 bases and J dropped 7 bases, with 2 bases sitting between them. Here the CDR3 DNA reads TGTGCCAGCAGTTCGAACACCATATATTTT. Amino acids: CASSSNTIYF. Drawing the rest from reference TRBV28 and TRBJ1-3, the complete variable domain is DVKVTQSSRYLVKRTGEKVFLECVQDMDHENMFWYRQDPGLGLRLIYFSYDVKMKEKGDIPEGYSVSREKKERFSLILESASTNQTSMYLCASSSNTIYFGEGSWLTVV.

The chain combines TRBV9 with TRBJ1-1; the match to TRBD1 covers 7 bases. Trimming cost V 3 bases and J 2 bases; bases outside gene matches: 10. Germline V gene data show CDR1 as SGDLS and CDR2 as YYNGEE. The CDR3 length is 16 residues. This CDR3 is CASSAEGQQFNTEAFF. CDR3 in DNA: TGTGCCAGCAGCGCTGAGGGACAGCAATTTAACACTGAAGCTTTCTTT. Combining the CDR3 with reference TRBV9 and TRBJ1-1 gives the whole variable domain DSGVTQTPKHLITATGQRVTLRCSPRSGDLSVYWYQQSLDQGLQFLIQYYNGEERAKGNILERFSAQQFPDLHSELNLSSLELGDSALYFCASSAEGQQFNTEAFFGQGTRLTVV.

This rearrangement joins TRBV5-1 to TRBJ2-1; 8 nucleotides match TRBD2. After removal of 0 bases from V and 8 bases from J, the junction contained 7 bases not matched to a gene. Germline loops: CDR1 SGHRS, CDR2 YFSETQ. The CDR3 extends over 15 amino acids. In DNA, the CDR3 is TGCGCCAGCAGCTTGGAGCCAGGACTAGCCCATGAGCAGTTCTTC. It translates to CASSLEPGLAHEQFF.

This chain's CDR3 is CASEGRGRAFF. As DNA, the CDR3 is TGTGCCAGCGAAGGCAGGGGGCGAGCTTTCTTT. The chain is built from TRBV6-5 and TRBJ1-1, with 8 bases identical to TRBD1. The CDR3 is made up of 11 amino acids. Looked up from germline, CDR1 is MNHEY and CDR2 is SVGAGI. V gave up 8 bases and J gave up 10 bases; unmatched junction bases: 6.

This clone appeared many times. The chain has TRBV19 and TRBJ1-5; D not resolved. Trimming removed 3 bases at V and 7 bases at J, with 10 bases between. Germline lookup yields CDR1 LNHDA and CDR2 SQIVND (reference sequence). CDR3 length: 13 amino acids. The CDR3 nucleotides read TGTGCCAGTAGTATTGGCCGTAGCCAGCCCCAGCATTTT. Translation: CASSIGRSQPQHF.

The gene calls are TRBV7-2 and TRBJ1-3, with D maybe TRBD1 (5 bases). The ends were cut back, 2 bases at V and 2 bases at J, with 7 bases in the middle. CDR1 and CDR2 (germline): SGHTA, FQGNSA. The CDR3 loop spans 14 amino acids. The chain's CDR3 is CASSLQTAGNTIYF. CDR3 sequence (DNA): TGTGCCAGCAGCTTACAGACAGCTGGAAACACCATATATTTT.

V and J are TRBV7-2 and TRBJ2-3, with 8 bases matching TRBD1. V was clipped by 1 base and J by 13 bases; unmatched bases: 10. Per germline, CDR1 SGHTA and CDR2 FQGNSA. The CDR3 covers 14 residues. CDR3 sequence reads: CASSLGPTGGSKYF. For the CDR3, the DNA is TGTGCCAGCAGCTTAGGGCCCACAGGGGGATCGAAGTATTTT.

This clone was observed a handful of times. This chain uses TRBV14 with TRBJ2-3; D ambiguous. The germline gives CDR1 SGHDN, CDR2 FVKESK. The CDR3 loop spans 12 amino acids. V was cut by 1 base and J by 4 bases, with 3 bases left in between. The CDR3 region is CASSQGPDTQYF. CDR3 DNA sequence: TGTGCCAGCAGCCAAGGGCCAGATACGCAGTATTTT.

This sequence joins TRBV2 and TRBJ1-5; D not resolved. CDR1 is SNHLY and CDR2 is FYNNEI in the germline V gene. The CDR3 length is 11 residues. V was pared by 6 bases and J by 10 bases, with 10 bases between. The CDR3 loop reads CASSQSGPQHF. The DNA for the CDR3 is TGTGCCAGCAGCCAAAGCGGACCCCAGCATTTT.

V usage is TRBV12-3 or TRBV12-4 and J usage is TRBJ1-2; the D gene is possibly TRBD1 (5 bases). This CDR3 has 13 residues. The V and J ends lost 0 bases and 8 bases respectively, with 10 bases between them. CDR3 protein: CASSLANRLGYTF. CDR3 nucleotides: TGTGCCAGCAGTTTAGCGAACAGGTTAGGCTACACCTTC.

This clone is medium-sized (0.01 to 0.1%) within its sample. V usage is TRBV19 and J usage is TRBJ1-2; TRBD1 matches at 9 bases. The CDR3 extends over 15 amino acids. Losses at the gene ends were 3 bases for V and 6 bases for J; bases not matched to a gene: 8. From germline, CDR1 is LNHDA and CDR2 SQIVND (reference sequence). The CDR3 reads CASSMGQGGFNGYTF. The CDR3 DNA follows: TGTGCCAGTAGTATGGGACAGGGAGGATTTAATGGCTACACCTTC. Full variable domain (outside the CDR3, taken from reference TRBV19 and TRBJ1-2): DGGITQSPKYLFRKEGQNVTLSCEQNLNHDAMYWYRQDPGQGLRLIYYSQIVNDFQKGDIAEGYSVSREKKESFPLTVTSAQKNPTAFYLCASSMGQGGFNGYTFGSGTRLTVV.

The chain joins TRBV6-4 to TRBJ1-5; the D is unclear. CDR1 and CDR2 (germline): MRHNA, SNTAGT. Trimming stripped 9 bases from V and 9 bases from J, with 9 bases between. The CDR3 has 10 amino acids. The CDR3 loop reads CASGSAPQHF. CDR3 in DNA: TGTGCCAGTGGGAGCGCGCCCCAGCATTTT.

The CDR3 nucleotides read TGTGCCAGCAGTCAGACAGGGGTGTTTCCCTACGAGCAGTACTTC. Translated, it gives CASSQTGVFPYEQYF. The V gene is TRBV28, the J gene TRBJ2-7; 8 bases agree with TRBD1. The CDR3 covers 15 residues. Germline CDR1 reads MDHEN; CDR2 reads SYDVKM. Trimming took 5 bases from V and 2 from J; bases not matched to a gene: 8. Together with reference TRBV28 and TRBJ2-7, the CDR3 gives the full variable domain: DVKVTQSSRYLVKRTGEKVFLECVQDMDHENMFWYRQDPGLGLRLIYFSYDVKMKEKGDIPEGYSVSREKKERFSLILESASTNQTSMYLCASSQTGVFPYEQYFGPGTRLTVT.